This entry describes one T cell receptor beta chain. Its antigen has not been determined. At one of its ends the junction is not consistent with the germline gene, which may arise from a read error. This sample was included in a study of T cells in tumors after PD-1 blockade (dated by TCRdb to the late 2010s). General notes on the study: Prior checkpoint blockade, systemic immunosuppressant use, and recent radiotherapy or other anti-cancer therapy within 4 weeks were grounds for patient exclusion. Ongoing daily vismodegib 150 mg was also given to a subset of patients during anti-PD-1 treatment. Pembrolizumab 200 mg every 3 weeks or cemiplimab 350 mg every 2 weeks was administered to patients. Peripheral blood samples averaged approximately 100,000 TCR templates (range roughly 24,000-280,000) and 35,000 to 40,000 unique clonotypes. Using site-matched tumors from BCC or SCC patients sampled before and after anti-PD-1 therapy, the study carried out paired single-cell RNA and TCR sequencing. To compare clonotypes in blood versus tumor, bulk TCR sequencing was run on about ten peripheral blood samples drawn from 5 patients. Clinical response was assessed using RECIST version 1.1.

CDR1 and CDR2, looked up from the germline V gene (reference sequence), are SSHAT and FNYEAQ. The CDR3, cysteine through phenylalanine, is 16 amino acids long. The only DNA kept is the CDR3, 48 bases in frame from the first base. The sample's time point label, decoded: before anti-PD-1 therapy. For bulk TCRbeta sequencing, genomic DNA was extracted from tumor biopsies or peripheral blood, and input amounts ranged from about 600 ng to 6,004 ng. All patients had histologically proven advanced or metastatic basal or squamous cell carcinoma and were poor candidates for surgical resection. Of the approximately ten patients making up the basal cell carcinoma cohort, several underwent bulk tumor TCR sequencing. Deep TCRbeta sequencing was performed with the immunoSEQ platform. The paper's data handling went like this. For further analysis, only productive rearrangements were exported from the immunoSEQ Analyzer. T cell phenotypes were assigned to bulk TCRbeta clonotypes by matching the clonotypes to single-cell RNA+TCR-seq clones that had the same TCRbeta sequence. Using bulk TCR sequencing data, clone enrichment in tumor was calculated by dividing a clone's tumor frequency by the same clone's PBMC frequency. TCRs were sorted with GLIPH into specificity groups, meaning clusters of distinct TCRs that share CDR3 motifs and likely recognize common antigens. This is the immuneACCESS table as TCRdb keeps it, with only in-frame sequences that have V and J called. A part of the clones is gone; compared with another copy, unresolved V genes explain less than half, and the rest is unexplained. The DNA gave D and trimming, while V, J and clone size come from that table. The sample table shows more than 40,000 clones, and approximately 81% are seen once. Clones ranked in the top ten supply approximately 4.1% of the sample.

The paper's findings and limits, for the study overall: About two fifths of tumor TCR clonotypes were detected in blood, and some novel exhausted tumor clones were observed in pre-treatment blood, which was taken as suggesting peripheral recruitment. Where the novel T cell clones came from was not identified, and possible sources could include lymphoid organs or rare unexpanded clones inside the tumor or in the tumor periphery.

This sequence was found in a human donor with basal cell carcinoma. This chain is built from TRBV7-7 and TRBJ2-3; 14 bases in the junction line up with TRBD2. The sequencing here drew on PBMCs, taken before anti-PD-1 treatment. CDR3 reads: CASSEGLAGATDTQYF. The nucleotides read TGTGCTAGCAGCGAGGGACTAGCGGGGGCCACAGATACGCAGTATTTT.